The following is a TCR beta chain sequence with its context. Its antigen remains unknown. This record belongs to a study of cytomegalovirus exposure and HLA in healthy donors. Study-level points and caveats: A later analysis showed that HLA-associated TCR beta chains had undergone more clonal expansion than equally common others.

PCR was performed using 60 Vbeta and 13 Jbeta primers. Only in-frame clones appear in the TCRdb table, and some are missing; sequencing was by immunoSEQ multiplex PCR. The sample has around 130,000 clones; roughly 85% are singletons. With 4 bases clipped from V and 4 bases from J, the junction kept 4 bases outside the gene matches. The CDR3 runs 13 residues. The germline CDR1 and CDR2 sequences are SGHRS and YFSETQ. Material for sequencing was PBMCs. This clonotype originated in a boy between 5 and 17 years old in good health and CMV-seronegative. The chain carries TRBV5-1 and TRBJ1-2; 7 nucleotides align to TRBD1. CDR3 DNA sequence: TGCGCCAGCAGCCCCGGGACAGCCTATGGCTACACCTTC. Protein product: CASSPGTAYGYTF.